This T cell receptor beta chain was identified in a study of tumor-infiltrating lymphocytes in primary liver carcinoma. The overall study: Participating patients were men and women between 30 and 69 years old. Tumor lesions were T1-T3 N0M0 and spanned about 4.2 to 10 cm.

Study-wide findings and caveats: Tumors significantly exceeded blood in top-250-clone fraction (p = 0.039).

From about 530 ng total RNA, TCR beta cDNA was generated with a primer in the constant region. Sequencing libraries for TCR beta derived from three nested multiplex PCR rounds that used slightly modified ARM-PCR. TRBV1-TRBV30 forward and Cbeta reverse primers drove the first two roughly 10-cycle rounds. MiXCR, applied by TCRdb to the multiplex PCR reads, yields one record per CDR3 protein. The table lists over 75,000 distinct CDR3 sequences, about 70% of them singletons. The 20-30 mg bulk tissue piece was not sorted before simultaneous RNA and DNA extraction. The CDR3 has 17 residues. Germline V lookup: CDR1 MNHEY, CDR2 SVGEGT. This clonotype was seen a single time. Its antigen is still unknown. Mismatch with germline at one junction end may stem from a read error.

Sequencing was done on a sample of tumor-adjacent normal liver tissue. The chain links TRBV6-2 or TRBV6-3 to TRBJ1-5; D ambiguous. This TCR derives from a man in his forties with primary liver carcinoma and hepatitis B virus infection. The chain's CDR3 is CASSYSRSAISKQLQHF. The CDR3 DNA reads as TGTGCCAGCAGTTACTCGAGGTCAGCGATTAGCAAACAGCTCCAGCATTTT.